These 6 T cell receptor beta chains were sequenced from one sample in a study of T cells in Graves' hyperthyroidism and ophthalmopathy. TCR beta CDR3 regions were amplified from RNA transcripts. Carried out on the TCR CDR3, a first-round RT-PCR used the HTBI primer set. TCRdb re-derived calls from the multiplex PCR reads in MiXCR, one entry per CDR3 protein. The sample shows about 570,000 distinct CDR3 sequences, roughly 50% of them seen only once. The sample comprised peripheral blood or thyroid tissue (not recorded which). The receptors stem from an adult woman with Graves' disease, either hyperthyroidism or ophthalmopathy (not recorded which).

The chain has TRBV20-1 and TRBJ2-5; 7 bases line up with TRBD1. The V gene's germline CDR1 is DFQATT and CDR2 SNEGSKA (reference sequence). CDR3 size: 14 residues. V lost 0 bases, J lost 5 bases, and 6 bases stayed unmatched. The CDR3 loop is CSAREKGGGETQYF. The CDR3 DNA reads TGCAGTGCTAGAGAAAAAGGGGGCGGGGAGACCCAGTACTTC.

This clonotype was found a few times. The chain combines TRBV15 with TRBJ1-1; D might be TRBD1 (6 bases). The CDR3 spans 14 residues. V lost 3 bases, J lost 0 bases, and 8 bases lay in between. Germline values: CDR1 LNHNV, CDR2 YYDKDF (reference sequence). The CDR3 DNA reads as TGTGCCACCAGCAGCGGACAGTTGAACACTGAAGCTTTCTTT. Residues: CATSSGQLNTEAFF.

This chain links TRBV19 with TRBJ2-6, with TRBD1 identical over 7 bases. Germline trimming cut 5 bases from V and 2 bases from J; bases unmatched to any gene: 9. The CDR3 totals 17 residues. CDR1 LNHDA and CDR2 SQIVND come from the germline V gene (reference sequence). The CDR3 reads CASSRHRQGTGANVLTF. In DNA form, the CDR3 reads TGTGCCAGTAGTCGCCATCGACAGGGAACTGGGGCCAACGTCCTGACTTTC.

The rearrangement uses TRBV11-2 and TRBJ2-5, with a tentative D call TRBD1 (5 bases). This CDR3 region has 12 residues. Germline V gene lookup returns CDR1 SGHAT and CDR2 FQNNGV. With 7 bases removed from V and 5 bases from J, the gap between germline ends came to 11 bases. DNA for the CDR3: TGTGCCAGCATCCCCAACAGGGAGACCCAGTACTTC. Amino acid sequence: CASIPNRETQYF.

This clonotype was picked up many times. The chain combines TRBV7-2 with TRBJ1-5; perhaps TRBD1 as D (6 bases). Looked up from germline, CDR1 is SGHTA and CDR2 is FQGNSA. The germline V and J ends were trimmed by 5 bases and 0 bases, with 17 bases remaining between them. The CDR3 contains 17 residues. CDR3 region: CASSPTDSPFSNQPQHF. The CDR3 DNA is TGTGCCAGCAGCCCTACGGACAGTCCTTTTAGCAATCAGCCCCAGCATTTT.

In this sample, this clonotype turned up many times. The chain joins TRBV7-3 to TRBJ2-7; tentative D call: TRBD2 (5 bases). In germline, CDR1 is SGHTA, CDR2 FQGTGA. The CDR3 extends over 13 amino acids. Trimming removed 5 bases at V and 4 bases at J, with 12 bases between. The CDR3 is CASSAARGYEQYF. The CDR3 DNA reads as TGTGCCAGCAGCGCGGCCCGGGGTTACGAGCAGTACTTC.